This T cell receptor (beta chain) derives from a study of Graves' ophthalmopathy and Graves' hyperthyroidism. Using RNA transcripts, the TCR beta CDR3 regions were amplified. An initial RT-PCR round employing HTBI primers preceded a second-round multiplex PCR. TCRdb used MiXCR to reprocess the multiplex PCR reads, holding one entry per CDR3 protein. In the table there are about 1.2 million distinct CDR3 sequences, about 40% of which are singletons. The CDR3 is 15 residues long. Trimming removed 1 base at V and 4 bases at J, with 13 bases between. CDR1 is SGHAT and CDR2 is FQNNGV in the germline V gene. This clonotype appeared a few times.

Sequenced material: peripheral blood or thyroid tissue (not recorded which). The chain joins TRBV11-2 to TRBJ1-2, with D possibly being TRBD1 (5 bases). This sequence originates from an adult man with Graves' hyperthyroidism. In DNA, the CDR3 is TGTGCCAGCAGCTTAGGAGCGGGACCAGGCTATGGCTACACCTTC. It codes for CASSLGAGPGYGYTF.